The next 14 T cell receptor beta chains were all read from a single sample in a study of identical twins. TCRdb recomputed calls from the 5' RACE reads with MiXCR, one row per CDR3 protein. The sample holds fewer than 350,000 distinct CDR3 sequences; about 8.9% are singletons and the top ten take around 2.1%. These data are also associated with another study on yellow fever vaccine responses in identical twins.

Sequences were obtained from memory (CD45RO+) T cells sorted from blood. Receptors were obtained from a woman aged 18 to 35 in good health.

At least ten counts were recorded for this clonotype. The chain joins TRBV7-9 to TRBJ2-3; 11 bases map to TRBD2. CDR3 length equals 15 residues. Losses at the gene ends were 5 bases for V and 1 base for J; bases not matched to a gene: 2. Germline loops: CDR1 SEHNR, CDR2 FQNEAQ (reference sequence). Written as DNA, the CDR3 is TGTGCCAGCAGCCGGGGACTAGCGGGCACAGATACGCAGTATTTT. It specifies CASSRGLAGTDTQYF.

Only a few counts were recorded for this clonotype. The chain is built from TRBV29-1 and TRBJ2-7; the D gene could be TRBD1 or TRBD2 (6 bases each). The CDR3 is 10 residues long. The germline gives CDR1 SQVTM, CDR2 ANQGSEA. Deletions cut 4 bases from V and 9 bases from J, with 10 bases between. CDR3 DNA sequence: TGCAGCGTTGTCGGGGGCGGGCAGTACTTC. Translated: CSVVGGGQYF.

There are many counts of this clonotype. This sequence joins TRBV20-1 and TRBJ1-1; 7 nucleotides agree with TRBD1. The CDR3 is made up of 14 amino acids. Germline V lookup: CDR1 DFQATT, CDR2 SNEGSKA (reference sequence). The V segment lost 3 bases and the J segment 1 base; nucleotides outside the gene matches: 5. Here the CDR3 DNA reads TGCAGTGCTAGTCCGGGGACAGCGAACACTGAAGCTTTCTTT. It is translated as CSASPGTANTEAFF.

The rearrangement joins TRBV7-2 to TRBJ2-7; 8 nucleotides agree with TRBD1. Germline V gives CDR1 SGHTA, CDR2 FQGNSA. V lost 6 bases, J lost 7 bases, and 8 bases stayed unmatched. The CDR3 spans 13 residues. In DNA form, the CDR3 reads TGTGCCAGCAGTGACTGGACAGGGAGTGAGCAGTACTTC. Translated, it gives CASSDWTGSEQYF. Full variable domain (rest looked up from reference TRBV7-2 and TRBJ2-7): GAGVSQSPSNKVTEKGKDVELRCDPISGHTALYWYRQSLGQGLEFLIYFQGNSAPDKSGLPSDRFSAERTGGSVSTLTIQRTQQEDSAVYLCASSDWTGSEQYFGPGTRLTVT.

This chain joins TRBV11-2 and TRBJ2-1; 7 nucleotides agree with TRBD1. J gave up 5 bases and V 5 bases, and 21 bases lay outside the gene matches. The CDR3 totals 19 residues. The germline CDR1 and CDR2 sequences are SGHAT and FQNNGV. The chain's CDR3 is CASSPIGDRFSSINNEQFF. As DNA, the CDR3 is TGTGCCAGCAGCCCGATTGGGGACAGATTTTCTTCCATCAACAATGAGCAGTTCTTC.

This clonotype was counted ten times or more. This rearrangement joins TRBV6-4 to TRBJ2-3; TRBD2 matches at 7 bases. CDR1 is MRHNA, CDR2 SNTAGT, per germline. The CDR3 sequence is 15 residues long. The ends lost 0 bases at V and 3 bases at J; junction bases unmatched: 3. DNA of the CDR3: TGTGCCAGCAGTGACTCCCTAGCGGCTACAGATACGCAGTATTTT. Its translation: CASSDSLAATDTQYF.

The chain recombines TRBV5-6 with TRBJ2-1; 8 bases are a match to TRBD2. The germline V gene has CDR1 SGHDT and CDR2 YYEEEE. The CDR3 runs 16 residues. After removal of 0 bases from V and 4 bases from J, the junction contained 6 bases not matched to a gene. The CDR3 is CASSLDSGALYNEQFF. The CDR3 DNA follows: TGTGCCAGCAGCTTGGATAGCGGGGCTCTTTACAATGAGCAGTTCTTC. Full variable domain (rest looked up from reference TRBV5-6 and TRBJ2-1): DAGVTQSPTHLIKTRGQQVTLRCSPKSGHDTVSWYQQALGQGPQFIFQYYEEEERQRGNFPDRFSGHQFPNYSSELNVNALLLGDSALYLCASSLDSGALYNEQFFGPGTRLTVL.

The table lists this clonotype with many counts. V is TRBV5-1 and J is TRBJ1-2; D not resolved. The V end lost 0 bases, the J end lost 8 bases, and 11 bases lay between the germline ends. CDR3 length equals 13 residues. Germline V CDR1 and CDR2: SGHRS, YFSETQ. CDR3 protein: CASSLGSNTGYTF. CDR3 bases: TGCGCCAGCAGCTTGGGCTCCAATACCGGCTACACCTTC.

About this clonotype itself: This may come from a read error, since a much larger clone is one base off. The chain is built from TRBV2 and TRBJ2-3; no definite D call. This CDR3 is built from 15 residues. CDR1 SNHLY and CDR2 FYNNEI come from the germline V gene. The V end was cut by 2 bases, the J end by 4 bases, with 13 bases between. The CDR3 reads CASSEPRASADTQYF. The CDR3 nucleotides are TGTGCCAGCAGTGAACCCCGCGCAAGCGCAGATACGCAGTATTTT.

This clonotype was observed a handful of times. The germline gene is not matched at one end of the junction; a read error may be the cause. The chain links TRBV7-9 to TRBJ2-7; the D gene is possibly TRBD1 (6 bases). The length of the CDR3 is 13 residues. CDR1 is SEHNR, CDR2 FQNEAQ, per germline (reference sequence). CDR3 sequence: CASSLGTAYQQYF. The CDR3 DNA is TGTGCCAGCAGCTTAGGGACAGCCTACCAGCAGTACTTC.

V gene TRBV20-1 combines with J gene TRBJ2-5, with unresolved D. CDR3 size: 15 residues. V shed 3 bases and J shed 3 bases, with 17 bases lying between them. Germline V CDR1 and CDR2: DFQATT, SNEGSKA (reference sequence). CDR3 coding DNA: TGCAGTGCTAGGATGCTGTCCAAAGCCGAAGAGACCCAGTACTTC. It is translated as CSARMLSKAEETQYF.

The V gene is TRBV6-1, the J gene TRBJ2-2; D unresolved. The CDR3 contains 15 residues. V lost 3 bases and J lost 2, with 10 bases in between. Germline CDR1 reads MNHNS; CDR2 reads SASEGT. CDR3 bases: TGTGCCAGCAGTGACCGGACGGGTAACACCGGGGAGCTGTTTTTT. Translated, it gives CASSDRTGNTGELFF.

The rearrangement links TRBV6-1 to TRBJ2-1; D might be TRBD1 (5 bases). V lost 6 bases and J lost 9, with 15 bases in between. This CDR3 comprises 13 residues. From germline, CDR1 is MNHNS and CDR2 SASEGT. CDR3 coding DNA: TGTGCCAGCAGGCCTTCCAGGGATAGTGAGCAGTTCTTC. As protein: CASRPSRDSEQFF.

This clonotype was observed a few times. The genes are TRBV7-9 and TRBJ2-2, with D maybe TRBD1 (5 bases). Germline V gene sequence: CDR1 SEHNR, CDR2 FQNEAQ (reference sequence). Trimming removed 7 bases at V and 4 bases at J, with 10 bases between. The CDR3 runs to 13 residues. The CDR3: CASTTQGTGELFF. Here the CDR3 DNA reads TGTGCCAGCACCACCCAGGGCACCGGGGAGCTGTTTTTT.